The 15 T cell receptor beta chains in this list originate from one sample, sequenced in a study of CD8 T cells in Susac syndrome. Roughly 0.5 to 1 ug RNA was reverse transcribed with random hexamers. TCRdb re-called the immunoSEQ multiplex PCR reads through MiXCR, storing one row per CDR3 protein. The sample consists of some 130,000 distinct CDR3 sequences, around 93% of them appearing once. Sequencing was performed on CD8+ T cells from PBMCs. All receptors derive from a human donor with Susac syndrome.

The chain links TRBV13 to TRBJ2-7; 8 bases line up with TRBD1. The germline V gene has CDR1 PRHDT and CDR2 FYEKMQ (reference sequence). The V gene end was trimmed by 5 bases and the J gene end by 9 bases; junction bases not matched to a gene: 15. The CDR3 runs 15 residues. The CDR3 sequence is CASSEQTGVGRTQYF. CDR3 bases: TGTGCCAGCAGCGAGCAGACAGGGGTGGGGCGGACGCAGTACTTC.

This chain connects TRBV4-1 to TRBJ1-2; no clear D gene. The germline V gene encodes CDR1 MGHRA and CDR2 YSYEKL. Trimming took off 4 bases at V and 2 bases at J, with 11 bases between the two ends. The CDR3 contains 14 residues. As DNA, the CDR3 is TGCGCCAGCAGCCCCCAGACGGTAAACTATGGCTACACCTTC. This sequence encodes CASSPQTVNYGYTF.

In its sample, this clonotype was seen once. The chain combines TRBV12-3 or TRBV12-4 with TRBJ2-3; no firm D call. V was shortened by 1 base and J by 0 bases, with 8 bases between the two germline ends. CDR3 length equals 15 residues. The CDR3 DNA follows: TGTGCCAGCAGTTTAGGGTCGCCGAGCACAGATACGCAGTATTTT. The encoded protein is CASSLGSPSTDTQYF.

This chain uses TRBV5-4 with TRBJ1-2; possible D gene TRBD1, 5 bases. Trimming pared 6 bases from V and 8 bases from J, leaving 14 bases between. The CDR3 has 12 residues. CDR1 is SGHNT and CDR2 is YYREEE in the germline V gene (reference sequence). The chain's CDR3 is CASMGSGRGYTF. The DNA of the CDR3 is TGTGCCAGCATGGGGTCAGGGAGAGGCTACACCTTC.

The gene calls are TRBV4-1 and TRBJ1-2; D not resolved. The CDR3 runs 13 residues. V was trimmed by 2 bases and J by 5 bases, leaving 9 bases between them. Germline loops: CDR1 MGHRA, CDR2 YSYEKL. The chain's CDR3 is CASSQSADYGYTF. CDR3 nucleotide sequence: TGCGCCAGCAGCCAATCGGCAGATTATGGCTACACCTTC.

This clonotype was counted once. The chain is built from TRBV9 and TRBJ1-2; TRBD1 agrees at 12 bases. V was clipped by 2 bases and J by 1 base; unmatched bases: 6. Per the germline V gene, CDR1 is SGDLS and CDR2 is YYNGEE. CDR3 length equals 17 residues. For the CDR3, the DNA is TGTGCCAGCAGCGTGGGACAGGGGGCCACCCTTAACTATGGCTACACCTTC. Its translation is CASSVGQGATLNYGYTF. The full variable domain, completed using reference TRBV9 and TRBJ1-2, is DSGVTQTPKHLITATGQRVTLRCSPRSGDLSVYWYQQSLDQGLQFLIQYYNGEERAKGNILERFSAQQFPDLHSELNLSSLELGDSALYFCASSVGQGATLNYGYTFGSGTRLTVV.

This clonotype was recorded a few times. V and J are TRBV28 and TRBJ2-7; D unclear. The ends were cut back, 3 bases at V and 2 bases at J, with 8 bases in the middle. Germline-derived CDR1 and CDR2 are MDHEN and SYDVKM. This CDR3 spans 13 amino acids. CDR3 loop: CASSFGSPYEQYF. The DNA for the CDR3 is TGTGCCAGCAGTTTCGGTTCCCCCTACGAGCAGTACTTC.

This clonotype was observed a single time. The chain recombines TRBV5-5 with TRBJ1-4; TRBD1 aligns across 7 bases. Germline trimming cut 0 bases from V and 7 bases from J; bases unmatched to any gene: 6. The CDR3 is 15 amino acids. CDR1 SGHKS and CDR2 YYEKEE come from the germline V gene (reference sequence). In nucleotides, the CDR3 is TGTGCCAGCAGCTTGGGGGACAGTTGGAGTGAAAAACTGTTTTTT. Its translation: CASSLGDSWSEKLFF.

About this clonotype: A read error may produce the germline difference seen at one junction end. The chain employs TRBV7-7 and TRBJ2-2, with D uncertain. The germline V gene encodes CDR1 SSHAT and CDR2 FNYEAQ (reference sequence). This CDR3 has 16 residues. CDR3 sequence reads: CASSLDFWENTGELFF. The DNA of the CDR3 is TGTGCTAGCAGCTTAGATTTCTGGGAGAACACCGGGGAGCTGTTTTTT.

The V and J genes are TRBV3-1 and TRBJ2-7, with D possibly being TRBD2 (6 bases). The CDR3 has 12 amino acids. V was pared by 0 bases and J by 11 bases, with 11 bases between. Germline CDR1 and CDR2: LGHDT and YNNKEL (reference sequence). In DNA form, the CDR3 reads TGTGCCAGCAGCCAAGATCACGAGCGGGAGTACTTC. As protein: CASSQDHEREYF.

This sequence joins TRBV6-2 or TRBV6-3 and TRBJ2-3, with D possibly being TRBD1 (5 bases). This CDR3 region has 13 residues. Deletions cut 1 base from V and 6 bases from J, with 8 bases between. Germline V CDR1 and CDR2: MNHEY, SVGEGT. The CDR3 sequence is CASSYWGLDTQYF. For the CDR3, the DNA is TGTGCCAGCAGTTACTGGGGCCTCGATACGCAGTATTTT.

J is TRBJ2-1 and V is TRBV5-1; D unclear. V lost 2 bases, J lost 0 bases, and 9 bases lay in between. Germline CDR1 SGHRS, CDR2 YFSETQ. The CDR3 covers 15 residues. CDR3 sequence: CASSFTLSSYNEQFF. As DNA, the CDR3 is TGCGCCAGCAGCTTTACTCTCAGCTCCTACAATGAGCAGTTCTTC.

The genes are TRBV6-2 or TRBV6-3 and TRBJ1-5; D unclear. Per germline, CDR1 MNHEY and CDR2 SVGEGT. The CDR3 length is 16 residues. The V gene lost 6 bases and the J gene lost 7 bases, with 22 bases spanning the gap. CDR3 loop: CASSPYRGQPKQPQHF. CDR3 nucleotides: TGTGCCAGCAGCCCCTACCGTGGCCAGCCGAAACAGCCCCAGCATTTT.

The V call is TRBV14, the J call TRBJ2-5; 9 bases align to TRBD1. There are 14 residues in the CDR3. Trimming at V came to 5 bases and at J to 1 base, leaving 2 bases not matched to a gene. The germline CDR1 and CDR2 sequences are SGHDN and FVKESK. Here the CDR3 reads CASSTTGGQETQYF. The CDR3 nucleotides read TGTGCCAGCAGCACGACAGGGGGCCAAGAGACCCAGTACTTC.

The genes are TRBV19 and TRBJ2-1; TRBD1 agrees at 7 bases. The J segment lost 5 bases and the V segment lost 5 bases, leaving 9 bases of the junction unmatched. This CDR3 has 15 amino acids. Germline CDR1 LNHDA, CDR2 SQIVND (reference sequence). The CDR3 region has the DNA TGTGCCAGTAGTGCGCCCCGGGACAGACACAATGAGCAGTTCTTC. Its protein product is CASSAPRDRHNEQFF.